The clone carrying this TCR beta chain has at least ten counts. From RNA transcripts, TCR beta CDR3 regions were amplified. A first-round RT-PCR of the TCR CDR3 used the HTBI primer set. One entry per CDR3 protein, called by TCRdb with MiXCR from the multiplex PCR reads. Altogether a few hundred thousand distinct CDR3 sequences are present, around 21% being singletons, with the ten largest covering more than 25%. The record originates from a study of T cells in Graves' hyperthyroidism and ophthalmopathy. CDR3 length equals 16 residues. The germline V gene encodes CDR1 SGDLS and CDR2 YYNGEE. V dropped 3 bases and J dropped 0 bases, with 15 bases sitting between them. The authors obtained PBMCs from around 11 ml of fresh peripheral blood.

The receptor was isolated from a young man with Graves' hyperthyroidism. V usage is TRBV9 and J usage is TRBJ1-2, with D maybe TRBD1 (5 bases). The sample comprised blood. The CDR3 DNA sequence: TGTGCCAGCAGCGGTTCTCGGACATCCTCTAACTATGGCTACACCTTC. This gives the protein CASSGSRTSSNYGYTF.